In its sample, the clone carrying this T cell receptor (beta chain) was seen a few times. These data come from a study of blood T cell repertoires in COVID-19. Study at large: Samples of COVID-19 (acute and convalescent) were obtained from the United States, Italy and Spain.

The CDR3 is made up of 14 amino acids. Per germline, CDR1 SEHNR and CDR2 FQNEAQ (reference sequence). Trimming removed 5 bases at V and 1 base at J, with 11 bases between. In the original analysis: Amplified reference gene primers provided the basis for estimating nucleated cell counts. Method: immunoSEQ multiplex PCR; TCRdb's copy keeps in-frame clones and lacks some. D and trimming were read from the DNA, whereas the V and J calls and clone size are those reported in that table. The sample records some 200,000 clones, around 82% being singletons. The sequencing input was peripheral blood. This TCR was recovered from a human donor in a cohort sampled during active COVID-19. The genes are TRBV7-9 and TRBJ1-2, with D uncertain. This chain's CDR3 is CASSPREFNYGYTF. CDR3 DNA sequence: TGTGCCAGCAGCCCGAGGGAGTTTAACTATGGCTACACCTTC.